Presented here are 9 T cell receptor beta chains from one specimen sequenced in a study of cytomegalovirus exposure and HLA in healthy donors. PCR primers comprised 60 Vbeta and 13 Jbeta primers. TCRdb's table, derived via immunoSEQ multiplex PCR, lists solely in-frame clones and lacks some. Altogether around 80,000 clones are present, 60% to 85% being singletons, with the ten largest covering less than 2%. The sequencing sample was made of PBMCs. The receptors were gathered from a man aged 35 to 55 in good health and CMV-seronegative.

This chain joins TRBV28 and TRBJ1-4; tentatively, D is TRBD1 (5 bases). The V end lost 6 bases, the J end lost 12 bases, and 20 bases lay between the germline ends. CDR1 and CDR2 (germline): MDHEN, SYDVKM. The CDR3 has 14 amino acids. The CDR3 here is CASRAGTGRRQLFF. CDR3 nucleotides: TGTGCCAGCAGGGCCGGGACTGGAAGAAGGCAACTGTTTTTT. Full variable domain (remainder filled in from reference TRBV28 and TRBJ1-4): DVKVTQSSRYLVKRTGEKVFLECVQDMDHENMFWYRQDPGLGLRLIYFSYDVKMKEKGDIPEGYSVSREKKERFSLILESASTNQTSMYLCASRAGTGRRQLFFGSGTQLSVL.

CDR3 in amino acids: CASSPLVASNTGELFF. The DNA for the CDR3 is TGTGCCAGCAGTCCCCTGGTAGCGTCGAACACCGGGGAGCTGTTTTTT. The rearrangement joins TRBV28 to TRBJ2-2, with D perhaps matching TRBD2 (5 bases). The CDR3 runs to 16 residues. The germline V gene has CDR1 MDHEN and CDR2 SYDVKM. V gave up 5 bases and J gave up 0 bases, with 13 bases separating them. Together with reference TRBV28 and TRBJ2-2, the CDR3 gives the full variable domain: DVKVTQSSRYLVKRTGEKVFLECVQDMDHENMFWYRQDPGLGLRLIYFSYDVKMKEKGDIPEGYSVSREKKERFSLILESASTNQTSMYLCASSPLVASNTGELFFGEGSRLTVL.

This clone was detected only a few times. The rearrangement uses TRBV11-3 and TRBJ1-1; 8 bases agree with TRBD1. This CDR3 region has 11 residues. The germline gives CDR1 SGHNT, CDR2 YENEEA. V lost 8 bases and J lost 4; bases outside the gene matches: 0. The CDR3: CASGTGTEAFF. The CDR3 DNA is TGTGCCAGCGGGACAGGCACTGAAGCTTTCTTT. Complete variable domain (other parts from reference TRBV11-3 and TRBJ1-1): EAGVVQSPRYKIIEKKQPVAFWCNPISGHNTLYWYLQNLGQGPELLIRYENEEAVDDSQLPKDRFSAERLKGVDSTLKIQPAELGDSAVYLCASGTGTEAFFGQGTRLTVV.

The chain uses TRBV25-1 and TRBJ2-2; 9 bases align to TRBD2. The germline V gene has CDR1 MGHDK and CDR2 SYGVNS. This CDR3 spans 16 amino acids. Germline trimming cut 6 bases from V and 2 bases from J; bases unmatched to any gene: 7. The CDR3 bases are TGTGCCAGCAGAGAGACGGGACTAGCAAACACCGGGGAGCTGTTTTTT. Encoded protein: CASRETGLANTGELFF.

J is TRBJ1-1 and V is TRBV10-3, with 7 bases aligning to TRBD1. Germline loops: CDR1 ENHRY, CDR2 SYGVKD. The CDR3 has 16 amino acids. The V segment lost 6 bases and the J segment 1 base; nucleotides outside the gene matches: 11. For the CDR3, the DNA is TGTGCCATCAGGCCAGGAATGGGACAGTCGAACACTGAAGCTTTCTTT. Amino acid sequence: CAIRPGMGQSNTEAFF.

V gene TRBV13 combines with J gene TRBJ1-5, with D possibly matching TRBD1 (6 bases). Trimming cost V 3 bases and J 5 bases, with 17 bases left between them. The germline gives CDR1 PRHDT, CDR2 FYEKMQ (reference sequence). This CDR3 is 16 amino acids long. The CDR3 loop reads CASSFSAGRGDQPQHF. DNA of the CDR3: TGTGCCAGCAGCTTCTCCGCCGGCAGGGGCGATCAGCCCCAGCATTTT.

This clone was seen only a few times. At one end, the junction sequence differs from germline, possibly due to a read error. This CDR3 is CASSEGGQGIIF. The DNA for the CDR3 is TGTGCCAGCAGTGAAGGGGGACAGGGAATTATCTTT. The chain carries TRBV6-4 and TRBJ1-1; TRBD1 matches at 9 bases. CDR1 and CDR2 from the germline V gene are MRHNA and SNTAGT. The CDR3 contains 12 residues.

This rearrangement joins TRBV4-1 to TRBJ2-3; D perhaps matches TRBD1 (5 bases). The CDR3 is 12 residues long. V shed 3 bases and J shed 11 bases, with 12 bases lying between them. CDR1 MGHRA and CDR2 YSYEKL come from the germline V gene. The CDR3 coding sequence is TGCGCCAGCAGCCAGGGGCTAGGTAGGCAGTATTTT. Encoded protein: CASSQGLGRQYF.

The chain couples TRBV5-1 to TRBJ2-2; D is perhaps TRBD1 (5 bases). There are 16 residues in the CDR3. Germline CDR1 reads SGHRS; CDR2 reads YFSETQ. The V and J ends lost 4 bases and 4 bases respectively, with 17 bases between them. The CDR3 nucleotides read TGCGCCAGCAGCCCCAACCCTCTACAGGCCACCGGGGAGCTGTTTTTT. Translating it yields CASSPNPLQATGELFF.